This passage covers 17 T cell receptor beta chains from one sample sequenced in a study of control samples from healthy donors and cancer patients. Assay used: immunoSEQ multiplex PCR; TCRdb lists only in-frame clones, some missing. The profile shows 100,000 to 150,000 clones, around 92% of them singletons. The specimen was blood. The source is a woman between 50 and 59 years old in good health.

V usage is TRBV11-2 and J usage is TRBJ1-1; no clear D. Germline assignment: CDR1 SGHAT and CDR2 FQNNGV. The V end was cut by 5 bases, the J end by 2 bases, with 12 bases between. The CDR3 runs to 14 residues. The CDR3 DNA sequence: TGTGCCAGCAGCCTAAGGGAGATCAACACTGAAGCTTTCTTT. Translated, it gives CASSLREINTEAFF.

This clone was found once. This CDR3 reads CASSFRDRVRNSPLHF. The CDR3 nucleotides read TGTGCCAGTAGTTTCCGGGACAGGGTGAGAAATTCACCCCTCCACTTT. The V gene is TRBV19, the J gene TRBJ1-6; 9 bases match TRBD1. The CDR3 is 16 amino acids. Germline trimming cut 5 bases from V and 7 bases from J; bases unmatched to any gene: 9. CDR1 is LNHDA and CDR2 is SQIVND in the germline V gene (reference sequence).

This chain connects TRBV7-2 to TRBJ2-7; maybe TRBD1 (6 bases). The CDR3 contains 17 residues. Germline V gene lookup returns CDR1 SGHTA and CDR2 FQGNSA. V lost 2 bases and J lost 4, with 21 bases in between. The DNA for the CDR3 is TGTGCCAGCAGCTTATCGGTGGGGGCGGAGGCCCGGTACGAGCAGTACTTC. Its protein is CASSLSVGAEARYEQYF.

This clone was observed once. This chain joins TRBV28 and TRBJ1-5; 7 bases agree with TRBD1. Germline lookup yields CDR1 MDHEN and CDR2 SYDVKM. V lost 4 bases, J lost 2 bases, and 5 bases stayed unmatched. The CDR3 is made up of 15 amino acids. CDR3 DNA sequence: TGTGCCAGCAGTTCCGCCCAGGGGGGCAATCAGCCCCAGCATTTT. Translated: CASSSAQGGNQPQHF.

The chain combines TRBV27 with TRBJ2-7, with TRBD1 matching over 7 bases. The CDR3 totals 15 residues. V shed 3 bases, J shed 1 base, and the junction held 6 bases outside the gene matches. Germline V gives CDR1 MNHEY, CDR2 SMNVEV (reference sequence). The CDR3 region has the DNA TGTGCCAGCAGTTTCTCATGGGGACAGTCCTACGAGCAGTACTTC. Amino acids: CASSFSWGQSYEQYF.

V is TRBV5-6 and J is TRBJ2-7; TRBD2 matches at 7 bases. In germline, CDR1 is SGHDT, CDR2 YYEEEE. The CDR3 extends over 13 amino acids. Germline trimming cut 2 bases from V and 10 bases from J; bases unmatched to any gene: 9. CDR3 amino acids: CASSFPAGTFQYF. The CDR3 bases are TGTGCCAGCAGCTTCCCAGCGGGAACGTTCCAGTACTTC.

The chain links TRBV28 to TRBJ1-5, with 10 nucleotides matching TRBD1. CDR1 and CDR2 from the germline V gene are MDHEN and SYDVKM. The CDR3 runs to 18 residues. V lost 3 bases and J lost 2; bases outside the gene matches: 10. The CDR3 DNA reads as TGTGCCAGCAGTTTGGACAGGGGGGGATCAACTGGCAATCAGCCCCAGCATTTT. It encodes CASSLDRGGSTGNQPQHF.

The gene calls are TRBV29-1 and TRBJ1-3; D may be TRBD1 (5 bases). Germline V gene lookup returns CDR1 SQVTM and CDR2 ANQGSEA. V was shortened by 0 bases and J by 0 bases, with 9 bases between the two germline ends. There are 15 residues in the CDR3. The CDR3 bases are TGCAGCGTTGAAGAGGGACTTTCCTCTGGAAACACCATATATTTT. Encoded protein: CSVEEGLSSGNTIYF.

This chain connects TRBV28 to TRBJ1-4; D possibly corresponds to TRBD1 (6 bases). This CDR3 region has 14 residues. V was clipped by 7 bases and J by 0 bases, with 9 bases between them. Germline V lookup: CDR1 MDHEN, CDR2 SYDVKM. The chain's CDR3 is CASIGGPTNEKLFF. The CDR3 bases are TGTGCCAGCATAGGGGGGCCAACTAATGAAAAACTGTTTTTT.

The chain recombines TRBV15 with TRBJ2-7; 8 bases line up with TRBD2. Germline V lookup: CDR1 LNHNV, CDR2 YYDKDF (reference sequence). V was pared by 0 bases and J by 2 bases, with 6 bases of the junction left unmatched. The CDR3 has 16 residues. CDR3 in amino acids: CATSREASGFAYEQYF. The CDR3 bases are TGTGCCACCAGCAGAGAGGCTAGCGGGTTTGCCTACGAGCAGTACTTC.

This sequence joins TRBV11-1 and TRBJ1-1; no clear D. CDR1 and CDR2 (germline): SGHAT, FQDESV (reference sequence). The V gene lost 2 bases and the J gene lost 0 bases, with 4 bases spanning the gap. This CDR3 spans 13 amino acids. The chain's CDR3 is CASSLSMNTEAFF. The CDR3 nucleotides read TGTGCCAGCAGCTTAAGTATGAACACTGAAGCTTTCTTT.

The V and J genes are TRBV2 and TRBJ2-1; 9 bases agree with TRBD2. The CDR3 totals 14 residues. The V and J ends lost 4 bases and 10 bases, in that order; junction bases with no gene match: 8. Germline lookup yields CDR1 SNHLY and CDR2 FYNNEI. CDR3 loop: CASSGAGGPSEQFF. The CDR3 nucleotides read TGTGCCAGCAGTGGGGCGGGAGGGCCTTCGGAGCAGTTCTTC.

V is TRBV4-1 and J is TRBJ2-1; D unclear. Germline V gene lookup returns CDR1 MGHRA and CDR2 YSYEKL. Trimming shortened V by 3 bases and J by 9 bases, and 18 bases separated the two germline ends. This CDR3 is built from 15 residues. The CDR3 protein is CASSHITKSDAEQFF. The CDR3 coding sequence is TGCGCCAGCAGCCATATAACAAAAAGCGACGCTGAGCAGTTCTTC.

This chain links TRBV2 with TRBJ2-1; possibly TRBD2 for D (5 bases). Per the germline V gene, CDR1 is SNHLY and CDR2 is FYNNEI. The CDR3 totals 15 residues. Deletions cut 2 bases from V and 1 base from J, with 9 bases between. CDR3 sequence (DNA): TGTGCCAGCAGTGAAACTAGGCCTTCCTACAATGAGCAGTTCTTC. Protein product: CASSETRPSYNEQFF.

V usage is TRBV2 and J usage is TRBJ2-7, with TRBD1 matching over 7 bases. Germline V lookup: CDR1 SNHLY, CDR2 FYNNEI. Unmatched junction bases numbered 6, after V lost 3 bases and J lost 1 base. CDR3 length: 15 amino acids. The CDR3, as DNA: TGTGCCAGCAGTGATATTCAGGGGGAGTCCTACGAGCAGTACTTC. Translation gives CASSDIQGESYEQYF.

This rearrangement joins TRBV5-6 to TRBJ2-5; D is undetermined. V was shortened by 8 bases and J by 2 bases, with 10 bases between the two germline ends. CDR3 length: 12 amino acids. The germline CDR1 and CDR2 sequences are SGHDT and YYEEEE. The DNA for the CDR3 is TGTGCCAGAGGCAGGAAACAAGAGACCCAGTACTTC. Translated, it gives CARGRKQETQYF.

This clone was seen once. The chain employs TRBV2 and TRBJ1-2, with a possible D match to TRBD1 (5 bases). The CDR3 spans 14 residues. Germline V gene sequence: CDR1 SNHLY, CDR2 FYNNEI. V lost 4 bases and J lost 4, with 13 bases in between. CDR3 DNA: TGTGCCAGCAGTGGTGAGGGGACCGTCTATGGCTACACCTTC. Translated, it gives CASSGEGTVYGYTF.